A single sample gave rise to the 18 T cell receptor beta chains below, sequenced in a study of blood T cell repertoires in COVID-19. Assay used: immunoSEQ multiplex PCR; TCRdb lists only in-frame clones, some missing. The repertoire holds about 48,000 clones, with around 88% as singletons. The material sequenced was peripheral blood. The source of these receptors is a human donor in a cohort sampled during active COVID-19.

This chain joins TRBV5-1 and TRBJ2-3; a possible D gene is TRBD2 (6 bases). V lost 2 bases and J lost 4, with 11 bases in between. The CDR3 has 14 residues. Germline values: CDR1 SGHRS, CDR2 YFSETQ. The DNA of the CDR3 is TGCGCCAGCAGCTTTGGAGGGGACCCAGATACGCAGTATTTT. Translation gives CASSFGGDPDTQYF.

The J gene is TRBJ2-7, the V gene TRBV24-1; TRBD1 aligns across 10 bases. V gave up 4 bases and J gave up 7 bases; unmatched junction bases: 9. Germline V gene data show CDR1 as KGHDR and CDR2 as SFDVKD. CDR3 length: 15 amino acids. The chain's CDR3 is CATSEPGQGLHEQYF. The CDR3 bases are TGTGCCACCAGTGAACCGGGACAGGGGCTTCATGAGCAGTACTTC.

The chain joins TRBV29-1 to TRBJ2-6, with unresolved D. V lost 5 bases and J 2 bases, leaving 7 bases between the germline ends. The CDR3 is 13 amino acids. Looked up from germline, CDR1 is SQVTM and CDR2 is ANQGSEA. CDR3 nucleotides: TGCAGCGTTCGGGTGGCTGGGGCCAACGTCCTGACTTTC. This codes for CSVRVAGANVLTF.

The genes are TRBV20-1 and TRBJ2-7, with TRBD2 matching 13 bases. CDR3 length equals 14 residues. Germline loops: CDR1 DFQATT, CDR2 SNEGSKA (reference sequence). After removal of 3 bases from V and 7 bases from J, the junction contained 6 bases not matched to a gene. In DNA, the CDR3 is TGCAGTGCTAGTAGACTAGCGGGGGGTCGAGAGCAGTACTTC. This translates into CSASRLAGGREQYF.

This chain connects TRBV18 to TRBJ2-7, with 11 bases identical to TRBD2. Germline CDR1 is KGHSH and CDR2 is LQKENI. This CDR3 comprises 17 residues. V lost 6 bases to trimming and J lost 5 bases; unmatched junction nucleotides: 15. CDR3: CASSSEMGGLAADEQYF. Written as DNA, the CDR3 is TGTGCCAGCTCCTCAGAGATGGGGGGACTAGCGGCTGACGAGCAGTACTTC.

The chain recombines TRBV29-1 with TRBJ1-1, with D possibly being TRBD1 (6 bases). Trimming pared 5 bases from V and 4 bases from J, leaving 11 bases between. Germline V gives CDR1 SQVTM, CDR2 ANQGSEA. This CDR3 has 12 amino acids. DNA of the CDR3: TGCAGCGTTCGGCCAGGGGTCACTGAAGCTTTCTTT. This encodes CSVRPGVTEAFF.

The chain carries TRBV25-1 and TRBJ1-4; D is undetermined. Looked up from germline, CDR1 is MGHDK and CDR2 is SYGVNS. There are 15 residues in the CDR3. V was trimmed by 1 base and J by 0 bases, leaving 6 bases between them. Here the CDR3 DNA reads TGTGCCAGCAGTGAATCGGGTCCAACTAATGAAAAACTGTTTTTT. It translates to CASSESGPTNEKLFF.

This chain links TRBV20-1 with TRBJ2-7; D is unclear. Trimming shortened V by 3 bases and J by 3 bases, and 12 bases separated the two germline ends. This CDR3 region has 13 residues. The germline gives CDR1 DFQATT, CDR2 SNEGSKA (reference sequence). The CDR3 DNA follows: TGCAGTGCTAGTTCGGAGACTCTCTACGAGCAGTACTTC. Translated, it gives CSASSETLYEQYF.

The chain uses TRBV27 and TRBJ1-5; D gene unclear. The germline gives CDR1 MNHEY, CDR2 SMNVEV (reference sequence). The CDR3 contains 15 residues. Trimming left V 7 bases short and J 4 bases short, with 17 bases between. The CDR3 loop is CASTTRGIRNQPQHF. The DNA of the CDR3 is TGTGCCAGCACCACGCGGGGAATCAGAAATCAGCCCCAGCATTTT.

The V and J genes are TRBV9 and TRBJ2-3, with 8 bases that match TRBD2. V lost 0 bases to trimming and J lost 5 bases; unmatched junction nucleotides: 11. CDR1 and CDR2 from the germline V gene are SGDLS and YYNGEE. This CDR3 has 17 residues. The CDR3 DNA reads as TGTGCCAGCAGCGTAGATCCCAGCGGGGGCCCCTTAGATACGCAGTATTTT. The encoded protein is CASSVDPSGGPLDTQYF.

The J gene is TRBJ2-1, the V gene TRBV5-8; weak D call: TRBD2 (6 bases). CDR1 is SGHTS and CDR2 is YDEGEE in the germline V gene. Trimming left V 1 base short and J 0 bases short, with 11 bases between. This CDR3 spans 16 amino acids. The CDR3 region is CASSLLAESSYNEQFF. The DNA of the CDR3 is TGTGCCAGCAGCTTGTTAGCGGAGAGCTCCTACAATGAGCAGTTCTTC.

The CDR3 DNA sequence: TGTGCCAGCAGTGAATATTCTTATTCACCCCTCCACTTT. Protein: CASSEYSYSPLHF. The chain is built from TRBV6-1 and TRBJ1-6; D remains ambiguous. V lost 2 bases and J 8 bases, leaving 7 bases between the germline ends. Germline CDR1 and CDR2: MNHNS and SASEGT. The CDR3 is 13 residues long.

The chain employs TRBV20-1 and TRBJ2-7; D possibly corresponds to TRBD2 (6 bases). There are 11 residues in the CDR3. Germline-derived CDR1 and CDR2 are DFQATT and SNEGSKA (reference sequence). V shed 6 bases and J shed 9 bases, with 15 bases lying between them. For the CDR3, the DNA is TGCAGTGCCCCAGGGACTTCGGCGCAGTACTTC. Translation: CSAPGTSAQYF.

The J gene is TRBJ1-2, the V gene TRBV18, with a weak D call TRBD1 (5 bases). The CDR3 runs to 16 residues. The V gene's germline CDR1 is KGHSH and CDR2 LQKENI. Trimming pared 1 base from V and 5 bases from J, leaving 17 bases between. The DNA of the CDR3 is TGTGCCAGCTCACCACTGGCAGCTGGGGGGGAATATGGCTACACCTTC. Amino acid sequence: CASSPLAAGGEYGYTF.

The V and J genes are TRBV10-3 and TRBJ2-1; 8 nucleotides match TRBD1. CDR3 length: 12 residues. Germline V lookup: CDR1 ENHRY, CDR2 SYGVKD. V lost 10 bases, J lost 7 bases, and 6 bases stayed unmatched. CDR3 sequence (DNA): TGTGCCACCCTGGGACAGGCGAATGAGCAGTTCTTC. Its translation: CATLGQANEQFF.

V usage is TRBV4-1 and J usage is TRBJ2-7; 10 bases align to TRBD1. Trimming cost V 0 bases and J 6 bases; bases outside gene matches: 8. CDR1 and CDR2 from the germline V gene are MGHRA and YSYEKL. CDR3 length: 16 amino acids. In DNA, the CDR3 is TGCGCCAGCAGCCAAGAGCCGGGGACAGGGGAGGGCGAGCAGTACTTC. This codes for CASSQEPGTGEGEQYF.

This sequence joins TRBV21-1 and TRBJ1-5; no check of the table's D call, TRBD1, against the DNA was made. TRBV21-1 is labeled a pseudogene. This CDR3 has 16 residues. The CDR3 bases are TGTGCCAGCAGCTTGCGGACAGCTAGGGCGGCACAGCCCCAGCATTTT. Its protein is CASSLRTARAAQPQHF.

This chain uses TRBV9 with TRBJ2-7, with a weak D call TRBD2 (6 bases). The CDR3 contains 15 residues. The germline CDR1 and CDR2 sequences are SGDLS and YYNGEE. V was cut by 4 bases and J by 2 bases, with 16 bases left in between. CDR3 nucleotide sequence: TGTGCCAGCAGCCACACCTCGGGGGTGCCCTACGAGCAGTACTTC. Encoded protein: CASSHTSGVPYEQYF.